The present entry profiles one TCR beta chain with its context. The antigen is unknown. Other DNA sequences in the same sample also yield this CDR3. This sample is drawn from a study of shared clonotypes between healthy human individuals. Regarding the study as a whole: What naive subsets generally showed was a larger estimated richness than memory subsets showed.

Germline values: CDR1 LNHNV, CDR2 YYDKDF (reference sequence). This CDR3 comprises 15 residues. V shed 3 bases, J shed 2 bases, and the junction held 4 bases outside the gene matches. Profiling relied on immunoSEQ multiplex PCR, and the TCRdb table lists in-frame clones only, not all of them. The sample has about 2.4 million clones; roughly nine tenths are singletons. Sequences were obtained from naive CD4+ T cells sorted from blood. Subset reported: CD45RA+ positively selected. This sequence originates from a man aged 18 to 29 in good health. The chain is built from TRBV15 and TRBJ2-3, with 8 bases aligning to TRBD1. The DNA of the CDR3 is TGTGCCACCAGCAGGGTGGACAGGGACACAGATACGCAGTATTTT. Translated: CATSRVDRDTDTQYF. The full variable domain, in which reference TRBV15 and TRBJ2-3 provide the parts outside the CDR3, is DAMVIQNPRYQVTQFGKPVTLSCSQTLNHNVMYWYQQKSSQAPKLLFHYYDKDFNNEADTPDNFQSRRPNTSFCFLDIRSPGLGDTAMYLCATSRVDRDTDTQYFGPGTRLTVL.